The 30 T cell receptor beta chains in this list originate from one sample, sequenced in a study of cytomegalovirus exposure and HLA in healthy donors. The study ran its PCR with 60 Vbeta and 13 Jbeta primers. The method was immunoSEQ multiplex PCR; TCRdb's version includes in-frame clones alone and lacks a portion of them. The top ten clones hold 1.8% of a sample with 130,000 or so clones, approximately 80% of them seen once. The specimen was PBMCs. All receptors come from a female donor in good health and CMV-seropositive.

CDR3 amino acids: CASSHTELNTIYF. The CDR3 coding sequence is TGTGCCAGCAGTCATACAGAGCTAAACACCATATATTTT. The J gene is TRBJ1-3, the V gene TRBV9; no firm D call. The CDR3 covers 13 residues. Germline V gene sequence: CDR1 SGDLS, CDR2 YYNGEE. V shed 5 bases and J shed 6 bases, with 12 bases lying between them. The variable domain in full, with the rest retrieved from reference TRBV9 and TRBJ1-3, is DSGVTQTPKHLITATGQRVTLRCSPRSGDLSVYWYQQSLDQGLQFLIQYYNGEERAKGNILERFSAQQFPDLHSELNLSSLELGDSALYFCASSHTELNTIYFGEGSWLTVV.

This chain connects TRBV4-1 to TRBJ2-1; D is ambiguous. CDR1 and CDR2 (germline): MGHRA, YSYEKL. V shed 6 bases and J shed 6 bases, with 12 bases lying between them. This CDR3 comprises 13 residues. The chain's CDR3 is CASRRTFTNEQFF. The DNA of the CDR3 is TGCGCCAGCAGGCGTACTTTTACCAATGAGCAGTTCTTC.

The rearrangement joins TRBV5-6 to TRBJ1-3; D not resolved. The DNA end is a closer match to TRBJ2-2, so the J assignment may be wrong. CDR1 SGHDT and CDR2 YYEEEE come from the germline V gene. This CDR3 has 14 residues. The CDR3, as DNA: TGTGCCAGCAGCTTAAGCCCAAAGGCCGGGGAGCTGTTTTTT. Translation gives CASSLSPKAGELFF.

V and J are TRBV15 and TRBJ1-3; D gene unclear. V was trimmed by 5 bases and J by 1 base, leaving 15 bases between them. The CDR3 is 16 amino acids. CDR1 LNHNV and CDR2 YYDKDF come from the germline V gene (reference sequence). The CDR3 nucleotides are TGTGCCACCAGCTCTCGGGGATCGGGGTCTGGAAACACCATATATTTT. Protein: CATSSRGSGSGNTIYF.

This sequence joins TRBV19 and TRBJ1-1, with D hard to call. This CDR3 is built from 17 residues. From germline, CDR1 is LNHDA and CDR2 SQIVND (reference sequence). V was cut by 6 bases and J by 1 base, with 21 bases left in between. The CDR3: CASRVKGYGDRNTEAFF. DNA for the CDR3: TGTGCCAGTAGGGTAAAGGGTTACGGGGATCGGAACACTGAAGCTTTCTTT.

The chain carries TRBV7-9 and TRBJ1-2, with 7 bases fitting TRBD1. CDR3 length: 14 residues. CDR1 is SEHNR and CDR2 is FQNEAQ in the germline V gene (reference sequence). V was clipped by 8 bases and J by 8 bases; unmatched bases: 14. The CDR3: CASEEGQWKDGYTF. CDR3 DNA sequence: TGTGCCAGCGAGGAGGGACAGTGGAAAGACGGCTACACCTTC. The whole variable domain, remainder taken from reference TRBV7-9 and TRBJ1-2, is DTGVSQNPRHKITKRGQNVTFRCDPISEHNRLYWYRQTLGQGPEFLTYFQNEAQLEKSRLLSDRFSAERPKGSFSTLEIQRTEQGDSAMYLCASEEGQWKDGYTFGSGTRLTVV.

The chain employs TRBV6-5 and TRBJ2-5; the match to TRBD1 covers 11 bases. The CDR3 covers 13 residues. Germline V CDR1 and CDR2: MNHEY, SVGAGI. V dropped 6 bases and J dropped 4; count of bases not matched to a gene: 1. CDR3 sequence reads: CASSGTGGETQYF. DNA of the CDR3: TGTGCCAGCAGCGGGACAGGGGGAGAGACCCAGTACTTC.

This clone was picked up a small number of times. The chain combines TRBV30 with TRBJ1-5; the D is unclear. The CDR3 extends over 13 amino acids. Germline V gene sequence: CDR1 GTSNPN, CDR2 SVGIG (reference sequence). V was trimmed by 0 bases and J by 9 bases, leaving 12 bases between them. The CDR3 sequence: CAWSVPARGPQHF. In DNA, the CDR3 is TGTGCCTGGAGTGTACCCGCCAGAGGGCCCCAGCATTTT.

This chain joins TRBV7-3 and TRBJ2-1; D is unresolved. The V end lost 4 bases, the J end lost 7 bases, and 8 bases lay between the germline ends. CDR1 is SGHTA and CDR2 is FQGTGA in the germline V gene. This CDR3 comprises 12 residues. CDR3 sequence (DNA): TGTGCCAGCAGCTCCTATGCTAATGAGCAGTTCTTC. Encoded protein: CASSSYANEQFF.

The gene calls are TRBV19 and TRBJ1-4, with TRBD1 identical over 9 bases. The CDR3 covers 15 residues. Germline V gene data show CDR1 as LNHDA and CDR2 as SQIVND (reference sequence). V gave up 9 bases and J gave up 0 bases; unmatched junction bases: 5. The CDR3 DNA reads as TGTGCCAGCAACCGACAGGGGGCAACTAATGAAAAACTGTTTTTT. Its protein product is CASNRQGATNEKLFF.

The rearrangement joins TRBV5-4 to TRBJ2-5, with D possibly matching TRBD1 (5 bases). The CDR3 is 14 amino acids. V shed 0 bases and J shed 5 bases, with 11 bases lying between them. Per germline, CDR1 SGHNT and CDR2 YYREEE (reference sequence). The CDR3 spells CASSLGQGLETQYF. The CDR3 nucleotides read TGTGCCAGCAGCTTGGGGCAGGGATTGGAGACCCAGTACTTC.

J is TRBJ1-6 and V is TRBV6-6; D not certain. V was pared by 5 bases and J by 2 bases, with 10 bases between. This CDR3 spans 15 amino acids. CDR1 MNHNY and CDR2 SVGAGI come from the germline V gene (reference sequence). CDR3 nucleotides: TGTGCCAGCAGTCCAGGTCGAGCCTATAATTCACCCCTCCACTTT. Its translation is CASSPGRAYNSPLHF.

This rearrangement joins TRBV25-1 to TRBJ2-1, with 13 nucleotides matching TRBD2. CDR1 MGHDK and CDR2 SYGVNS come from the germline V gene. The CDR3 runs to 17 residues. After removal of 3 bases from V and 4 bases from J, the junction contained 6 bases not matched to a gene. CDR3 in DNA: TGTGCCAGCAGTGACCCCACTAGCGGGAGGGATTACAATGAGCAGTTCTTC. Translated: CASSDPTSGRDYNEQFF.

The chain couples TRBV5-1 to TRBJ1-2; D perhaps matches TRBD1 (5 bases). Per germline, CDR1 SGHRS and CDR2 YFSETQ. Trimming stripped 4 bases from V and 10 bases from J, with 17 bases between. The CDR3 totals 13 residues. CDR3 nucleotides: TGCGCCAGCAGCCTAGGGCAGGGCGAGTCCTACACCTTC. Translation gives CASSLGQGESYTF. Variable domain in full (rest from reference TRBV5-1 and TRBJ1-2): KAGVTQTPRYLIKTRGQQVTLSCSPISGHRSVSWYQQTPGQGLQFLFEYFSETQRNKGNFPGRFSGRQFSNSRSEMNVSTLELGDSALYLCASSLGQGESYTFGSGTRLTVV.

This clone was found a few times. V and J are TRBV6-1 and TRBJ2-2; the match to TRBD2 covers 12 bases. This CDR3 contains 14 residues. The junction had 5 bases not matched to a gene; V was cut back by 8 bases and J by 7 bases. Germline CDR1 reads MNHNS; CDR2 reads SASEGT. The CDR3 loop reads CASRLAGGNGELFF. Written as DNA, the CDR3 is TGTGCCAGCCGGCTAGCGGGGGGGAACGGGGAGCTGTTTTTT.

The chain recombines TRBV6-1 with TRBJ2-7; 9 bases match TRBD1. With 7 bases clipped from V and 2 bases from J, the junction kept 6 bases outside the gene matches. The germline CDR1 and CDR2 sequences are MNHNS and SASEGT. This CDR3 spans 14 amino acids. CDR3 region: CASTQGQGAYEQYF. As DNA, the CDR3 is TGTGCCAGCACCCAGGGACAGGGTGCCTACGAGCAGTACTTC.

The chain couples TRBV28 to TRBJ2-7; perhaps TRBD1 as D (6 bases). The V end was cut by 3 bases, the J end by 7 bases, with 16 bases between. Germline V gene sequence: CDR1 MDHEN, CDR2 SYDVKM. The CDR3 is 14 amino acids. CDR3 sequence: CASSFNSRGNEQYF. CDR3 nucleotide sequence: TGTGCCAGCAGTTTTAATAGCAGGGGAAATGAGCAGTACTTC.

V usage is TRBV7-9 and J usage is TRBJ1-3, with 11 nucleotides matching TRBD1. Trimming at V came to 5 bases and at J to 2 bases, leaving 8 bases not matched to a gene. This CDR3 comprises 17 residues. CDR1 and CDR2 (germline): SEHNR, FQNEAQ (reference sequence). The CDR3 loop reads CASSPLWGQGAGNTIYF. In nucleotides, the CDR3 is TGTGCCAGCAGCCCTTTATGGGGACAGGGGGCTGGAAACACCATATATTTT. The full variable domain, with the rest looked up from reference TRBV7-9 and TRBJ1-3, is DTGVSQNPRHKITKRGQNVTFRCDPISEHNRLYWYRQTLGQGPEFLTYFQNEAQLEKSRLLSDRFSAERPKGSFSTLEIQRTEQGDSAMYLCASSPLWGQGAGNTIYFGEGSWLTVV.

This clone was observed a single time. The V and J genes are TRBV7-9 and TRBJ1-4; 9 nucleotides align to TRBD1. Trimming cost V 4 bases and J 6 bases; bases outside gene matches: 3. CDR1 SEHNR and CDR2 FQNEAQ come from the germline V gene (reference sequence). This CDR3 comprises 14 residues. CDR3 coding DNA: TGTGCCAGCAGCTCACGACAGGGGGATGAAAAACTGTTTTTT. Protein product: CASSSRQGDEKLFF.

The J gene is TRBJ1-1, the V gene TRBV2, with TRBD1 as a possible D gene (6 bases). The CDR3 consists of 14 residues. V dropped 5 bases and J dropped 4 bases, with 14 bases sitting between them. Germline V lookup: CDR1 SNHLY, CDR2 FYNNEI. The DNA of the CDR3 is TGTGCCAGCAGTCTCCGACAGGCCGGCACTGAAGCTTTCTTT. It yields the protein CASSLRQAGTEAFF.

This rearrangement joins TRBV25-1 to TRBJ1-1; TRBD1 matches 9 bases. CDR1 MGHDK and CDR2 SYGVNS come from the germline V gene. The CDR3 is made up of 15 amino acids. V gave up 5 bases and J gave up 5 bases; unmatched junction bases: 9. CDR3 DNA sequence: TGTGCCAGCAGTCCTTCGGGACAGGGTTATACTGAAGCTTTCTTT. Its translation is CASSPSGQGYTEAFF.

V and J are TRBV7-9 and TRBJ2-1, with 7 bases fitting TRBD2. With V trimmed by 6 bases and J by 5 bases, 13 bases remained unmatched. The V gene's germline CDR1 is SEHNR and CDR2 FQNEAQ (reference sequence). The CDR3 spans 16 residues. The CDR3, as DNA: TGTGCCAGCAGGCCCGACGAGCGGGGAAAAAACAATGAGCAGTTCTTC. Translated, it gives CASRPDERGKNNEQFF.

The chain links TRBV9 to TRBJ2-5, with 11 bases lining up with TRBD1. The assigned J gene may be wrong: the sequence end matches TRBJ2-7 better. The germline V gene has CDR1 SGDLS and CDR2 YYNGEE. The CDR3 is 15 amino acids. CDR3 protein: CASSDGQGASYEQYF. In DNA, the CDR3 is TGTGCCAGCAGCGACGGACAGGGGGCTTCCTACGAGCAGTACTTC.

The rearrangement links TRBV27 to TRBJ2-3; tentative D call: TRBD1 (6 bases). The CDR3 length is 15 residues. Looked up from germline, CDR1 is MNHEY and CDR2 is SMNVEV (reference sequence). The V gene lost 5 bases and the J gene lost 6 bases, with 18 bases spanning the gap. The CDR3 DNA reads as TGTGCCAGCAGTCCCGAACAGGGTGGAGCGGATACGCAGTATTTT. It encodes CASSPEQGGADTQYF.

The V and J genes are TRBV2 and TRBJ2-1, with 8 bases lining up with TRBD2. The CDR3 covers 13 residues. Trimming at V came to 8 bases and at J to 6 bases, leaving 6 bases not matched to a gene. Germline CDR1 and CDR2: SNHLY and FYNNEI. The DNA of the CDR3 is TGTGCCAGCGCGAGCGGGAGCAGCAATGAGCAGTTCTTC. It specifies CASASGSSNEQFF.

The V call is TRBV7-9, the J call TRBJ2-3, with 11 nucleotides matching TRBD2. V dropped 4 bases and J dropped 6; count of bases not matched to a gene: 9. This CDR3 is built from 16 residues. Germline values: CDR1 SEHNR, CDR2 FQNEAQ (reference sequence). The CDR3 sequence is CASSYIAGGLSDTQYF. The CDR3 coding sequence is TGTGCCAGCAGCTATATAGCGGGGGGGCTCTCCGATACGCAGTATTTT.

CDR3 amino acids: CSVVLAGDTGELFF. As DNA, the CDR3 is TGCAGCGTTGTCCTAGCGGGAGACACCGGGGAGCTGTTTTTT. This chain links TRBV29-1 with TRBJ2-2, with 10 bases matching TRBD2. This CDR3 has 14 amino acids. CDR1 is SQVTM and CDR2 is ANQGSEA in the germline V gene. With 4 bases clipped from V and 3 bases from J, the junction kept 2 bases outside the gene matches.

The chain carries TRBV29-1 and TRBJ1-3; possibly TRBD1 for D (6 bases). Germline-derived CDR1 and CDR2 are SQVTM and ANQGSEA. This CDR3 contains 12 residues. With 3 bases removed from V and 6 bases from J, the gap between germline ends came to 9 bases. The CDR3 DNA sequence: TGCAGCGTTGAGGCAGGGGCAAACACCATATATTTT. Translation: CSVEAGANTIYF.

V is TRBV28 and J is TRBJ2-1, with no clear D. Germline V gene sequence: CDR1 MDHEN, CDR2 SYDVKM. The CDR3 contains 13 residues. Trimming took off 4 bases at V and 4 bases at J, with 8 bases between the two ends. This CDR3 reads CASSSSRYNEQFF. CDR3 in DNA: TGTGCCAGCAGTTCATCCAGGTACAATGAGCAGTTCTTC.

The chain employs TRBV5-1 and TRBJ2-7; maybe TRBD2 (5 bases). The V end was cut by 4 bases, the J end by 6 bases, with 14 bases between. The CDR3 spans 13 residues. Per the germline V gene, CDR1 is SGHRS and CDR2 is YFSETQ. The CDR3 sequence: CASSAVEGGEQYF. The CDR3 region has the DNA TGCGCCAGCAGCGCCGTAGAAGGAGGCGAGCAGTACTTC.